This TCR beta chain emerged from a study of cytomegalovirus exposure and HLA in healthy donors. Notes on this clone: Its antigen remains unknown.

Study findings and constraints: Researchers left out some V segments, among them TRBV6-2 and TRBV6-3, as indistinguishable.

Germline V gene sequence: CDR1 SGHNT, CDR2 YYREEE (reference sequence). V gave up 3 bases and J gave up 4 bases; unmatched junction bases: 12. The CDR3 has 16 residues. In the PCR, 60 Vbeta and 13 Jbeta primers were used. Method: immunoSEQ multiplex PCR; TCRdb's copy keeps in-frame clones and lacks some. The sample lists around 190,000 clones; around 77% were seen once. The TCR comes from a woman in her twenties or thirties in good health and CMV-seronegative. Material for sequencing was PBMCs. The chain links TRBV5-4 to TRBJ2-5, with 7 bases lining up with TRBD2. CDR3 region: CASSSSGGRLGETQYF. The CDR3 nucleotides are TGTGCCAGCAGCTCGTCGGGAGGCCGACTAGGAGAGACCCAGTACTTC.